One sample yielded the 18 T cell receptor beta chains listed below, sequenced in a study of spatial heterogeneity in lung cancer. Time point reported: sample taken at primary tumor resection. In TCRdb, the 5' RACE reads were re-called with MiXCR into one record per CDR3 protein. The sample includes about 20,000 distinct CDR3 sequences, more than 5% seen only once; the top ten take roughly 35%. Sequenced material: PBMCs, taken at surgery. Receptors were obtained from a male donor with early-stage non-small cell lung cancer.

In this sample, this clonotype turned up many times. The J gene is TRBJ2-7, the V gene TRBV29-1; tentative D call: TRBD1 (7 bases). V lost 6 bases and J lost 4, with 16 bases in between. In germline, CDR1 is SQVTM, CDR2 ANQGSEA. The CDR3 is 13 residues long. The CDR3, as DNA: TGCAGCGTCCTCCCCAGGGGGGCGTACGAGCAGTACTTC. Amino acid sequence: CSVLPRGAYEQYF.

This clonotype was found many times. This chain connects TRBV20-1 to TRBJ2-5, with 7 bases that match TRBD1. Germline-derived CDR1 and CDR2 are DFQATT and SNEGSKA (reference sequence). This CDR3 is 12 amino acids long. Trimming cost V 5 bases and J 2 bases; bases outside gene matches: 2. The CDR3 DNA reads as TGCAGTGCTGTACAGGGGCAAGAGACCCAGTACTTC. Translation: CSAVQGQETQYF.

Judged by abundance, this clonotype is medium-sized (0.01 to 0.1%). The genes are TRBV7-9 and TRBJ2-7; D is unresolved. The CDR3 totals 11 residues. V was cut by 5 bases and J by 4 bases, with 6 bases left in between. Per the germline V gene, CDR1 is SEHNR and CDR2 is FQNEAQ (reference sequence). The CDR3 region is CASSTLYEQYF. DNA of the CDR3: TGTGCCAGCAGCACCCTATACGAGCAGTACTTC.

The chain is built from TRBV12-3 or TRBV12-4 and TRBJ2-5; TRBD2 is a possible D gene (5 bases). This CDR3 region has 13 residues. V lost 3 bases and J lost 10, with 15 bases in between. The CDR3 sequence: CASSLALALDQYF. In nucleotides, the CDR3 is TGTGCCAGCAGTTTGGCGTTAGCGTTAGACCAGTACTTC.

This clonotype has at least ten counts. This chain links TRBV18 with TRBJ2-7; D may be TRBD1 (6 bases). Trimming stripped 2 bases from V and 5 bases from J, with 7 bases between. The germline gives CDR1 KGHSH, CDR2 LQKENI. This CDR3 is built from 12 residues. The DNA for the CDR3 is TGTGCCAGCTCACCAAACAGGGACGAGCAGTACTTC. It translates to CASSPNRDEQYF.

At least ten counts were recorded for this clonotype. This sequence joins TRBV20-1 and TRBJ2-5, with TRBD2 as a possible D gene (6 bases). Trimming cost V 3 bases and J 2 bases, with 13 bases left between them. The CDR3 is 14 amino acids. Germline loops: CDR1 DFQATT, CDR2 SNEGSKA (reference sequence). This chain's CDR3 is CSASGPGLQETQYF. The DNA of the CDR3 is TGCAGTGCTAGTGGCCCGGGACTTCAAGAGACCCAGTACTTC.

This clonotype came up many times. This chain links TRBV28 with TRBJ1-2; TRBD1 agrees at 7 bases. Trimming removed 8 bases from V and 7 bases from J; junction bases left unmatched: 10. This CDR3 region has 13 residues. Germline CDR1 and CDR2: MDHEN and SYDVKM. DNA of the CDR3: TGTGCCAGCCAGGGGACAGATTGGCCTGGCTACACCTTC. Translating it yields CASQGTDWPGYTF.

By frequency in the sample, this clonotype is medium-sized. The chain combines TRBV7-9 with TRBJ2-1; D not resolved. Between the trimmed V and J ends, which lost 1 base and 7 bases, there was a span of 11 bases. This CDR3 is built from 14 residues. Germline V gene lookup returns CDR1 SEHNR and CDR2 FQNEAQ (reference sequence). The CDR3 loop reads CASSLGGWGNEQFF. CDR3 bases: TGTGCCAGCAGCTTAGGTGGTTGGGGTAATGAGCAGTTCTTC.

With regard to this clonotype: Given a much more abundant clone one base away, this may be a read error. The gene calls are TRBV7-9 and TRBJ1-4; D call uncertain. This CDR3 spans 13 amino acids. Germline loops: CDR1 SEHNR, CDR2 FQNEAQ (reference sequence). CDR3 in amino acids: CASGLLTNEKLFF. CDR3 sequence (DNA): TGTGCCAGCGGCTTATTAACTAATGAAAAACTGTTTTTT.

This clonotype was seen ten or more times. The J gene is TRBJ2-5, the V gene TRBV5-4; 7 bases fit TRBD2. Trimming took 4 bases from V and 5 from J; bases not matched to a gene: 8. CDR3 length equals 14 residues. Germline V gene data show CDR1 as SGHNT and CDR2 as YYREEE (reference sequence). The CDR3 DNA reads as TGTGCCAGCAGCAGCCACGGGGAGGGGGAGACCCAGTACTTC. It codes for CASSSHGEGETQYF.

V usage is TRBV18 and J usage is TRBJ2-2, with a weak D call TRBD2 (6 bases). V was shortened by 2 bases and J by 5 bases, with 12 bases between the two germline ends. The CDR3 loop spans 15 amino acids. Germline-derived CDR1 and CDR2 are KGHSH and LQKENI. The CDR3 DNA reads as TGTGCCAGCTCACCAAGGCTAGCGAGGACCGGGGAGCTGTTTTTT. Translating it yields CASSPRLARTGELFF.

By sample share, this clonotype is medium-sized. The genes are TRBV7-4 and TRBJ2-7, with D tentatively TRBD1 (6 bases). V lost 5 bases to trimming and J lost 9 bases, with 23 bases between them. Germline CDR1 SGHVT, CDR2 SQSDAQ. This CDR3 region has 15 residues. In DNA form, the CDR3 reads TGTGCCAGCAGCACCTATAAGGGAAACACAGGGAGGCAGTACTTC. Translating it yields CASSTYKGNTGRQYF.

This clonotype came up many times. The genes are TRBV7-2 and TRBJ2-5; 9 nucleotides match TRBD1. The CDR3 is 14 amino acids. Unmatched junction bases numbered 5, after V lost 5 bases and J lost 4 bases. Germline assignment: CDR1 SGHTA and CDR2 FQGNSA. In DNA form, the CDR3 reads TGTGCCAGCAGCCTAGGGACAGGGCCAGAGACCCAGTACTTC. Protein sequence: CASSLGTGPETQYF. Full variable domain (missing parts from reference TRBV7-2 and TRBJ2-5): GAGVSQSPSNKVTEKGKDVELRCDPISGHTALYWYRQSLGQGLEFLIYFQGNSAPDKSGLPSDRFSAERTGGSVSTLTIQRTQQEDSAVYLCASSLGTGPETQYFGPGTRLLVL.

This clonotype was recorded at least ten times. The chain combines TRBV7-2 with TRBJ2-2, with a weak D call TRBD2 (6 bases). V was trimmed by 5 bases and J by 1 base, leaving 11 bases between them. Germline V gene data show CDR1 as SGHTA and CDR2 as FQGNSA. The CDR3 loop spans 15 amino acids. The CDR3 DNA follows: TGTGCCAGCAGCGCCCGGGACTGGAACACCGGGGAGCTGTTTTTT. It encodes CASSARDWNTGELFF. Looking up the rest from reference TRBV7-2 and TRBJ2-2 gives the full variable domain: GAGVSQSPSNKVTEKGKDVELRCDPISGHTALYWYRQSLGQGLEFLIYFQGNSAPDKSGLPSDRFSAERTGGSVSTLTIQRTQQEDSAVYLCASSARDWNTGELFFGEGSRLTVL.

V usage is TRBV28 and J usage is TRBJ2-1; possibly TRBD2 for D (6 bases). Germline CDR1 MDHEN, CDR2 SYDVKM. Trimming removed 3 bases at V and 8 bases at J, with 14 bases between. CDR3 size: 14 residues. The CDR3 here is CASSFRGSIDEQFF. The CDR3 coding sequence is TGTGCCAGCAGTTTTCGGGGGTCAATCGATGAGCAGTTCTTC.

The table lists this clonotype with many counts. The chain has TRBV20-1 and TRBJ2-7, with D possibly TRBD2 on 5 matching bases. This CDR3 is built from 14 residues. V was clipped by 3 bases and J by 6 bases, with 18 bases between them. CDR1 and CDR2 (germline): DFQATT, SNEGSKA (reference sequence). The CDR3 DNA reads TGCAGTGCTAGCCCCCGAGGGAGAGTCGGCGAGCAGTACTTC. Protein product: CSASPRGRVGEQYF.

In its sample, this clonotype was seen a few times. The chain is built from TRBV20-1 and TRBJ2-7; 11 nucleotides line up with TRBD2. V was clipped by 6 bases and J by 9 bases; unmatched bases: 7. This CDR3 is 12 amino acids long. CDR1 and CDR2 from the germline V gene are DFQATT and SNEGSKA (reference sequence). CDR3 residues: CSADGTSGSQYF. Written as DNA, the CDR3 is TGCAGTGCCGATGGGACTAGCGGTTCGCAGTACTTC.

This clonotype occurred a few times. The V call is TRBV6-5, the J call TRBJ2-2, with TRBD2 identical over 8 bases. Germline assignment: CDR1 MNHEY and CDR2 SVGAGI. The CDR3 extends over 13 amino acids. The V gene end was trimmed by 8 bases and the J gene end by 6 bases; junction bases not matched to a gene: 5. The CDR3 protein is CASGTRVAGELFF. In DNA form, the CDR3 reads TGTGCCAGCGGGACTAGAGTTGCCGGGGAGCTGTTTTTT.